This note documents a single T cell receptor (beta chain) sequence. These data are taken from a study of OX40 agonist ivuxolimab in advanced cancers. Study at large: Patients were dosed with the agonistic anti-OX40 (CD134) antibody ivuxolimab. Patients with prior anti-PD-1, anti-PD-L1 or anti-CTLA-4 therapy were eligible; approximately 37% had some. Three patients, one with hepatocellular carcinoma and two with cutaneous melanoma, achieved partial responses.

Anyone with autoimmune disease history or systemic immunosuppression was excluded. Germline V gene lookup returns CDR1 LNHDA and CDR2 SQIVND (reference sequence). The CDR3 has 15 residues. V gave up 6 bases and J gave up 4 bases; unmatched junction bases: 7. Sequenced by immunoSEQ multiplex PCR; TCRdb stores in-frame clones only, minus some. The data hold 57,000 or so clones, with 86% observed a single time. The sequence was collected from an adult with an advanced solid tumor such as melanoma, head and neck, liver or kidney cancer. The V gene is TRBV19, the J gene TRBJ1-5; 9 positions agree with TRBD1. Specimen: CD4+ or CD8+ T cells sorted from blood, collected in a trial of the OX40 agonist ivuxolimab. The CDR3 loop is CASRRIDRGNQPQHF. CDR3 bases: TGTGCCAGTAGAAGAATTGACAGGGGGAATCAGCCCCAGCATTTT.